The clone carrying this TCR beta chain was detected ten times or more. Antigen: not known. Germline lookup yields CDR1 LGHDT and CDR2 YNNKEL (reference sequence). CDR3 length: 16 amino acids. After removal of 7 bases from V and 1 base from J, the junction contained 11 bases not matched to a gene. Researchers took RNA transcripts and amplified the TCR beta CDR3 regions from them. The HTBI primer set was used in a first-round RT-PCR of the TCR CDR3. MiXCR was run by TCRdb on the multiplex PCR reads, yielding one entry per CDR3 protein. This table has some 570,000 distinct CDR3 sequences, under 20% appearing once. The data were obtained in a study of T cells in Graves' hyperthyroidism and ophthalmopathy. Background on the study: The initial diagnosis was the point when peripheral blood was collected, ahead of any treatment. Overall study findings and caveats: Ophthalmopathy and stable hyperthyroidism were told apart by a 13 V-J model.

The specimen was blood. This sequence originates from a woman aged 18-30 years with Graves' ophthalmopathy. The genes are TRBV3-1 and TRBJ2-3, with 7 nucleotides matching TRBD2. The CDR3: CASNSPSGTRTDTQYF. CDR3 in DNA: TGTGCCAGCAACTCCCCTAGCGGAACCCGCACAGATACGCAGTATTTT.